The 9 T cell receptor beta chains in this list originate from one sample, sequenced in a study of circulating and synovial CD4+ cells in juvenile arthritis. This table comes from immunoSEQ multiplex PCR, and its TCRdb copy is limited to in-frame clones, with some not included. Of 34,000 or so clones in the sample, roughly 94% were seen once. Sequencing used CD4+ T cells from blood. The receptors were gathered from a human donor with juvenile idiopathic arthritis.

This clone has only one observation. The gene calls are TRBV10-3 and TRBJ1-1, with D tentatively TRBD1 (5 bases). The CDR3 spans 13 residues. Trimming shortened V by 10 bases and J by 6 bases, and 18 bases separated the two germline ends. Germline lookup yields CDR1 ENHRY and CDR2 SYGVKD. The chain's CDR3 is CATALRGIAEAFF. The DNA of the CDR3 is TGTGCCACTGCATTAAGGGGAATCGCTGAAGCTTTCTTT.

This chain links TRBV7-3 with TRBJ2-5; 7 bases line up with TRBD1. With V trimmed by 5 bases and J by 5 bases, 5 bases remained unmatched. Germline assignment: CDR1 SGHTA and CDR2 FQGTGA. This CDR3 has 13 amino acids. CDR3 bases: TGTGCCAGCAGCGCGACAGGGATTGAGACCCAGTACTTC. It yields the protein CASSATGIETQYF.

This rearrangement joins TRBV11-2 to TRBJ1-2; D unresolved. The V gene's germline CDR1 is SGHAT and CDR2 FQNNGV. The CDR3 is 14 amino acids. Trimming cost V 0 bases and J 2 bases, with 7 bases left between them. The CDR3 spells CASSLDARNYGYTF. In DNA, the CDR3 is TGTGCCAGCAGCTTAGACGCCAGGAACTATGGCTACACCTTC.

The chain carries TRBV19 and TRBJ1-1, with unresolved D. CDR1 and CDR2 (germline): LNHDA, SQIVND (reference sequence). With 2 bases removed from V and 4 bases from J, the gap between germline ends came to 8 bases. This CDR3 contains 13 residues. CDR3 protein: CASSILVLTEAFF. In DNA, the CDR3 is TGTGCCAGTAGTATACTCGTTCTCACTGAAGCTTTCTTT.

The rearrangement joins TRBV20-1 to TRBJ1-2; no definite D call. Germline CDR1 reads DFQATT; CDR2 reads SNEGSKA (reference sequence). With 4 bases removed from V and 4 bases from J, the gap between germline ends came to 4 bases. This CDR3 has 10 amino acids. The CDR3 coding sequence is TGCAGTGCTACTACCTATGGCTACACCTTC. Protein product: CSATTYGYTF.

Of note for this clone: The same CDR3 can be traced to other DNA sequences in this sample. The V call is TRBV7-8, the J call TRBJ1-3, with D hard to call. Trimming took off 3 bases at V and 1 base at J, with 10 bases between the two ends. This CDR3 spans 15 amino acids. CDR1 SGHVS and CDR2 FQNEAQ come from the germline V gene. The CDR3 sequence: CASSFRHASGNTIYF. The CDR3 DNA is TGTGCCAGCAGCTTCCGACACGCATCTGGAAACACCATATATTTT.

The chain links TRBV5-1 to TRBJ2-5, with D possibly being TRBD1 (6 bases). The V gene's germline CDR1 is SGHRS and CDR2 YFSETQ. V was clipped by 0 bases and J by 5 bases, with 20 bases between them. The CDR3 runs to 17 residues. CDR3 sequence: CASSLATGSREGETQYF. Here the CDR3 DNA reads TGCGCCAGCAGCTTGGCCACAGGGTCCAGGGAAGGGGAGACCCAGTACTTC.

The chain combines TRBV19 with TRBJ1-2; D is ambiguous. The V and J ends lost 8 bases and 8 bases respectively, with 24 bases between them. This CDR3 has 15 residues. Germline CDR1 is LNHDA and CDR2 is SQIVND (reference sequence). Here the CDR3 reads CASSGGGLYVKGYTF. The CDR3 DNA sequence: TGTGCCAGTTCGGGAGGAGGCCTATACGTGAAGGGCTACACCTTC.

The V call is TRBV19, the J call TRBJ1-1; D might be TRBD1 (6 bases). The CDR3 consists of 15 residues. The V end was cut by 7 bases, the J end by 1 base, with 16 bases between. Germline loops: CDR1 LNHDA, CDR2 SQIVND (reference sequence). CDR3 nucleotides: TGTGCCAGTACCCCGAGTTCGGGACAGAACACTGAAGCTTTCTTT. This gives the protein CASTPSSGQNTEAFF.